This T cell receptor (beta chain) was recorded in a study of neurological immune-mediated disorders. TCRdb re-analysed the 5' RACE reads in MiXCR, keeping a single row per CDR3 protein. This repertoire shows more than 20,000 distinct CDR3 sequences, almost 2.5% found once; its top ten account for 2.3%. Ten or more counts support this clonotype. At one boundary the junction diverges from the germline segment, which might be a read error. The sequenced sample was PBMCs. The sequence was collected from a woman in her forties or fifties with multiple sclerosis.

CDR3 sequence reads: CASSRPVETRYF. In DNA form, the CDR3 reads TGTGCCAGCAGCCGCCCAGTTGAGACCCGGTACTTC. The chain employs TRBV7-2 and TRBJ2-5; no firm D call. The CDR3 is made up of 12 amino acids. Per germline, CDR1 SGHTA and CDR2 FQGNSA.